These T cell receptor beta chains were read from a single sample in a study of OX40 agonist ivuxolimab in advanced cancers. Repertoires were generated with immunoSEQ multiplex PCR, while TCRdb's copy carries only in-frame clones and drops some. Of 45,000 or so clones listed, 88% are singletons. Source: CD4+ or CD8+ T cells sorted from blood, taken in a trial of the OX40 agonist ivuxolimab. All receptors derive from an adult with an advanced solid tumor such as melanoma, head and neck, liver or kidney cancer. CDR3s include the opening cysteine and the closing phenylalanine or tryptophan. Each record gives: CDR3 DNA, CDR3 protein, J gene, V gene, clone size, D gene. The D gene is left open where the match is weak. Size values are once, few and many counts, or a class for expanded clones, and some rows have none.

cdr3_nt: TGTGCCAGCTCACCACTCCCAGCGGGGGTCTATAATTCACCCCTCCACTTT
cdr3_aa: CASSPLPAGVYNSPLHF
j_call: TRBJ1-6
v_call: TRBV18
clone_size: NA
d_call: NA

cdr3_nt: TGTGCCAGCAGTCAGGACGGTGACACCTACGAGCAGTACTTC
cdr3_aa: CASSQDGDTYEQYF
j_call: TRBJ2-7
v_call: TRBV5-4
clone_size: NA
d_call: NA

cdr3_nt: TGTGCCAGCAGCTTAGCTCCGGGGGGCCGTAGGAATGAGCAGTTCTTC
cdr3_aa: CASSLAPGGRRNEQFF
j_call: TRBJ2-1
v_call: TRBV7-2
clone_size: NA
d_call: NA

cdr3_nt: TGTGCCAGCACTCCCAGGACAGACTACAATGAGCAGTTCTTC
cdr3_aa: CASTPRTDYNEQFF
j_call: TRBJ2-1
v_call: TRBV6-6
clone_size: NA
d_call: NA

cdr3_nt: TGTGCCAGCAGTTTCCTTGGGGGGCCCCAGCATTTT
cdr3_aa: CASSFLGGPQHF
j_call: TRBJ1-5
v_call: TRBV28
clone_size: NA
d_call: NA

cdr3_nt: TGTGCCAGCACCATCGGAGGCACCGGGGAGCTGTTTTTT
cdr3_aa: CASTIGGTGELFF
j_call: TRBJ2-2
v_call: TRBV27
clone_size: NA
d_call: NA

cdr3_nt: TGTGCCAGCAGCGTAGGGGACAGGTGGGGACCGGGGGATAGCAATCAGCCCCAGCATTTT
cdr3_aa: CASSVGDRWGPGDSNQPQHF
j_call: TRBJ1-5
v_call: TRBV9
clone_size: NA
d_call: TRBD1

cdr3_nt: TGCAGCGTTGAAGCGGGGGAGAACACTGAAGCTTTCTTT
cdr3_aa: CSVEAGENTEAFF
j_call: TRBJ1-1
v_call: TRBV29-1
clone_size: NA
d_call: NA

cdr3_nt: TGTGCCAGCAGCCAATCTACAGGGGTAATACGGTTCTTC
cdr3_aa: CASSQSTGVIRFF
j_call: TRBJ2-1
v_call: TRBV5-4
clone_size: once
d_call: TRBD1

cdr3_nt: TGCGCCAGCAGCTACGGACTTCAAGAGACCCAGTACTTC
cdr3_aa: CASSYGLQETQYF
j_call: TRBJ2-5
v_call: TRBV4-1
clone_size: once
d_call: NA

cdr3_nt: TGCGCCAGCAGCTCGCCGGACAGGGAGGATTCAGATACGCAGTATTTT
cdr3_aa: CASSSPDREDSDTQYF
j_call: TRBJ2-3
v_call: TRBV5-1
clone_size: NA
d_call: TRBD1

cdr3_nt: TGTGCCAGCAGCCTTGGGGTGAGCAATCAGCCCCAGCATTTT
cdr3_aa: CASSLGVSNQPQHF
j_call: TRBJ1-5
v_call: TRBV21-1
clone_size: few
d_call: NA

cdr3_nt: TGTGCCAGCAGCGGCACCGGGACAGGGGATGAAAAACTGTTTTTT
cdr3_aa: CASSGTGTGDEKLFF
j_call: TRBJ1-4
v_call: TRBV9
clone_size: NA
d_call: TRBD1

cdr3_nt: TGTGCCAGCAGCTTAGACGGGAGCTCTGGAAACACCATATATTTT
cdr3_aa: CASSLDGSSGNTIYF
j_call: TRBJ1-3
v_call: TRBV11-1
clone_size: NA
d_call: NA

cdr3_nt: TGTGCCAGCAGCGCACAGGGGGCTGAGTCCTACGAGCAGTACTTC
cdr3_aa: CASSAQGAESYEQYF
j_call: TRBJ2-7
v_call: TRBV9
clone_size: NA
d_call: TRBD1

cdr3_nt: TGTGCCAGCAGCCAGGAGGAGGGGACAGGAAATTCACCCCTCCACTTT
cdr3_aa: CASSQEEGTGNSPLHF
j_call: TRBJ1-6
v_call: TRBV4-2
clone_size: medium-sized
d_call: TRBD1

cdr3_nt: TGTGCCAGTAGTATAGTCTCGGGCGGAACGAACAATCAGCCCCAGCATTTT
cdr3_aa: CASSIVSGGTNNQPQHF
j_call: TRBJ1-5
v_call: TRBV19
clone_size: NA
d_call: NA

cdr3_nt: TGTGCCAGCGTCCCCTTCGCGAACACTGAAGCTTTCTTT
cdr3_aa: CASVPFANTEAFF
j_call: TRBJ1-1
v_call: TRBV7-9
clone_size: NA
d_call: NA

cdr3_nt: TGTGCCAGCAGCTTAAGGGCAGGGAGGAACACTGAAGCTTTCTTT
cdr3_aa: CASSLRAGRNTEAFF
j_call: TRBJ1-1
v_call: TRBV7-3
clone_size: NA
d_call: NA

cdr3_nt: TGTGCCAGCAGCTTAGATGGCACTGAAGCTTTCTTT
cdr3_aa: CASSLDGTEAFF
j_call: TRBJ1-1
v_call: TRBV7-3
clone_size: NA
d_call: NA

cdr3_nt: TGTGCCAGCAGTTTATCTCAGTGGGCGGGGATTAGCACAGATACGCAATATTTT
cdr3_aa: CASSLSQWAGISTDTQYF
j_call: TRBJ2-3
v_call: TRBV27
clone_size: NA
d_call: NA

cdr3_nt: TGTGCCATCATGGGGGACAATACGAACACCGGGGAGCTGTTTTTT
cdr3_aa: CAIMGDNTNTGELFF
j_call: TRBJ2-2
v_call: TRBV10-3
clone_size: NA
d_call: NA

cdr3_nt: TGTGCCAGCAGTTACCAGACAGGTGTCAACACTGAAGCTTTCTTT
cdr3_aa: CASSYQTGVNTEAFF
j_call: TRBJ1-1
v_call: TRBV6-5
clone_size: NA
d_call: NA

cdr3_nt: TGTGCCAGCAGCCTATTCGCCGGGCCGAAAGGAACTGAAGCTTTCTTT
cdr3_aa: CASSLFAGPKGTEAFF
j_call: TRBJ1-1
v_call: TRBV7-8
clone_size: NA
d_call: NA